This TCR beta chain was found in a study of T-cell reconstitution after alpha-beta-depleted transplantation in children. Unique molecular identifiers were incorporated during preparation of the TCRbeta library. MiXCR, run by TCRdb on the PCR reads, gives a single entry per CDR3 protein. The data show a few hundred thousand distinct CDR3 sequences, with 15% to 20% seen just once and approximately 29% held by the top ten. Overall study findings and caveats: Hyperexpanded clones declined; after one year, newly produced T cells mostly supplied diversity. Alpha-beta T cells present about two months after transplant were reported to originate from several hundred expanded graft clones.

J lost 4 bases, V lost 0 bases, and 9 bases had no gene match. The CDR3 extends over 16 amino acids. CDR1 is DFQATT and CDR2 is SNEGSKA in the germline V gene (reference sequence). As for this clonotype: Its antigen is still unknown.

The J gene is TRBJ1-2, the V gene TRBV20-1; 9 nucleotides agree with TRBD1. This clonotype was sampled from a boy under three years old who had a stem cell transplant for Wiskott-Aldrich syndrome, so the T cells may come from the graft donor. The sequencing here drew on PBMCs, mostly from graft donor cells, taken 360 days after TCRalphabeta/CD19-depleted stem cell transplant. The CDR3 coding sequence is TGCAGTGCTAGAGACCCTACAGGGGGCAGGGGCTATGGCTACACCTTC. Encoded protein: CSARDPTGGRGYGYTF.